These 15 T cell receptor beta chains were all obtained from the same sample, sequenced in a study of T cells expressing NK-cell markers. Each CDR3 protein gets one entry in TCRdb, which reprocessed the 5' RACE reads and gives no DNA. The sample's table shows approximately 420,000 distinct CDR3 sequences. Sequencing used blood T cells: a sorted CD56 or NKG2C T cell subset, CD4+ or CD8+ T cells, or bulk PBMC T cells (not recorded which). All receptors come from a woman aged 45-65 years in good health.

The J gene is TRBJ2-1, the V gene TRBV29-1; TCRdb calls TRBD1, which cannot be checked without DNA. Looked up from germline, CDR1 is SQVTM and CDR2 is ANQGSEA. CDR3 length equals 15 residues. The CDR3 loop is CSVRGPGGLDNEQFF.

The chain recombines TRBV6-2 or TRBV6-3 with TRBJ2-3; the D call from TCRdb, TRBD1, cannot be confirmed without DNA. Germline CDR1 and CDR2: MNHEY and SVGEGT. CDR3 length: 18 amino acids. This CDR3 is CASSPGRGRTASTDTQYF.

The CDR3 loop reads CASSLSRSFGDEQYF. The rearrangement links TRBV12-3 or TRBV12-4 to TRBJ2-7. CDR3 length equals 15 residues.

This sequence joins TRBV24-1 and TRBJ2-1; TCRdb designates TRBD2, a call that cannot be tested without DNA. This CDR3 has 14 amino acids. Germline V gene data show CDR1 as KGHDR and CDR2 as SFDVKD. CDR3: CATSGLAESNEQFF.

The rearrangement links TRBV4-1 to TRBJ2-5; lacking DNA, the TRBD1 call made by TCRdb goes unchecked. CDR3 length: 15 amino acids. Germline CDR1 and CDR2: MGHRA and YSYEKL. The CDR3 spells CASSQLGQVVGTQYF.

This chain uses TRBV6-1 with TRBJ2-1. This CDR3 is 16 amino acids long. Looked up from germline, CDR1 is MNHNS and CDR2 is SASEGT. CDR3 amino acids: CASSEALRGYYNEQFF.

The rearrangement links TRBV5-1 to TRBJ2-1; TCRdb picks TRBD1, but there is no DNA to check that call. The CDR3 has 15 amino acids. Germline V CDR1 and CDR2: SGHRS, YFSETQ. The CDR3 spells CASSPRDPPYNEQFF. The full variable domain, with the rest looked up from reference TRBV5-1 and TRBJ2-1, is KAGVTQTPRYLIKTRGQQVTLSCSPISGHRSVSWYQQTPGQGLQFLFEYFSETQRNKGNFPGRFSGRQFSNSRSEMNVSTLELGDSALYLCASSPRDPPYNEQFFGPGTRLTVL.

V gene TRBV5-1 combines with J gene TRBJ2-1; the TCRdb D gene call, TRBD2, has no DNA to confirm it. Germline V gene sequence: CDR1 SGHRS, CDR2 YFSETQ. This CDR3 is built from 11 residues. CDR3 in amino acids: CASERGNEQFF.

V usage is TRBV2 and J usage is TRBJ2-7; as DNA is missing, the TRBD1 call by TCRdb cannot be tested. This CDR3 is 12 amino acids long. Germline V CDR1 and CDR2: SNHLY, FYNNEI. The CDR3 reads CAIHRERGEQYF.

The rearrangement joins TRBV29-1 to TRBJ2-5; TCRdb outputs TRBD2, but without DNA this stays unchecked. CDR1 is SQVTM and CDR2 is ANQGSEA in the germline V gene. The CDR3 contains 13 residues. The CDR3 loop reads CSVDGASAETQYF. Combining the CDR3 with reference TRBV29-1 and TRBJ2-5 gives the whole variable domain SAVISQKPSRDICQRGTSLTIQCQVDSQVTMMFWYRQQPGQSLTLIATANQGSEATYESGFVIDKFPISRPNLTFSTLTVSNMSPEDSSIYLCSVDGASAETQYFGPGTRLLVL.

The CDR3 spells CASRDGLNYGYTF. This chain uses TRBV28 with TRBJ1-2. Germline loops: CDR1 MDHEN, CDR2 SYDVKM. CDR3 length equals 13 residues.

The CDR3 reads CASGGDYGYTF. The V gene is TRBV28, the J gene TRBJ1-2. There are 11 residues in the CDR3. The germline V gene encodes CDR1 MDHEN and CDR2 SYDVKM.

V gene TRBV11-2 combines with J gene TRBJ2-7; TCRdb reports TRBD1, a call that lacks DNA to check it against. Germline assignment: CDR1 SGHAT and CDR2 FQNNGV. This CDR3 is 16 amino acids long. CDR3: CASSMREQGPSYEQYF.

The chain is built from TRBV4-1 and TRBJ2-7; TCRdb selects TRBD2, and the lack of DNA leaves this call unchecked. The CDR3 has 13 amino acids. Germline V CDR1 and CDR2: MGHRA, YSYEKL. CDR3 loop: CASSKEGVSEQYF.

The V gene is TRBV20-1, the J gene TRBJ2-5; TCRdb's assignment of TRBD1 cannot be checked, as there is no DNA. Germline V lookup: CDR1 DFQATT, CDR2 SNEGSKA (reference sequence). CDR3 length: 15 residues. The CDR3 here is CSATRIGQGIETQYF.